The sequence of this TCR beta chain was determined in a study of T cell repertoires in cytomegalovirus infection. Germline CDR1 MGHRA, CDR2 YSYEKL. V shed 4 bases, J shed 3 bases, and the junction held 8 bases outside the gene matches. The CDR3 consists of 16 residues. Each CDR3 protein is one row after TCRdb ran MiXCR on the reads. The sample yields about a million distinct CDR3 sequences, roughly 31% seen once. This clonotype showed up just a few times. Its cognate antigen is unknown. This receptor was identified in a human donor in good health (CMV status not recorded). Some clones in this sample may be carry-over from other donors' samples. The chain has TRBV4-1 and TRBJ2-5, with 10 nucleotides matching TRBD2. Sequences were derived from cultured CD8+ T cells from PBMCs, sampled from culture after CMV antigen stimulation. The CDR3 protein is CASSPLLAGVEETQYF. For the CDR3, the DNA is TGCGCCAGCAGCCCCCTCCTAGCGGGGGTCGAAGAGACCCAGTACTTC.